Detailed here is one T cell receptor beta chain. The data were taken from a study of PD-L1 blockade in urothelial cancer. The patients had locally advanced or metastatic urothelial carcinoma. Individual patients had between 1 and 8 samples, taken pretreatment and on-treatment. The CDR3 totals 16 residues. The V gene lost 4 bases and the J gene lost 3 bases, with 19 bases spanning the gap. From germline, CDR1 is SGHKS and CDR2 YYEKEE (reference sequence). Using immunoSEQ multiplex PCR, the repertoire was profiled, and TCRdb retains in-frame clones only, with some absent. This table has under 120,000 clones, approximately 85% appearing once.

The sequences come from PBMCs, collected around atezolizumab (anti-PD-L1) treatment. The sequence was collected from a man aged 45-60 years with urothelial cancer. The chain is built from TRBV5-5 and TRBJ2-5, with D possibly TRBD2 on 5 matching bases. The CDR3 protein is CASSLGLTFREETQYF. Written as DNA, the CDR3 is TGTGCCAGCAGCCTAGGACTTACTTTCCGAGAAGAGACCCAGTACTTC.